This T cell receptor (beta chain) was found in a study of post-analysis software for immune sequencing data. About the research overall: Included among the disease courses, which were recorded for the cohort, were relapsing-remitting, secondary progressive and progressive-relapsing multiple sclerosis. Study-level findings and limits: Controls significantly exceeded multiple sclerosis patients in normalized Chao1 diversity. A few TRBV segments (TRBV5-6, TRBV5-1 and TRBV20-1 among them) occurred more frequently in patients than in controls.

Germline-derived CDR1 and CDR2 are DFQATT and SNEGSKA (reference sequence). This CDR3 has 14 amino acids. As to this clonotype: Its target is not known.

Tagging with unique molecular identifiers was a feature of the TCR beta cDNA libraries. Input of roughly 0.9 to 11 million T cells yielded 400,000 to 550,000 cDNA molecules. MiXCR was run by TCRdb on the PCR reads, yielding one entry per CDR3 protein. The data hold 350,000 to 500,000 distinct CDR3 sequences, with over 30% observed a single time. The sequence was collected from a girl aged 2 to 10 with multiple sclerosis. The V call is TRBV20-1, the J call TRBJ2-5, with 10 positions matching TRBD1. The sample consisted of blood. The CDR3 sequence: CGLSRTGGQETQYF. The DNA of the CDR3 is TGCGGCCTATCACGGACAGGGGGGCAAGAGACCCAGTACTTC.